This is a list of T cell receptor beta chains from one sample in a study of blood T cell repertoires in COVID-19. Data came from immunoSEQ multiplex PCR; TCRdb stores just in-frame clones and leaves some out. The sample has over 150,000 clones, 80% to 90% seen once. Sample: PBMCs or T cells enriched from blood (not recorded which). Receptors were obtained from a man aged 40-50 years who had recovered from COVID-19. CDR3s include the opening cysteine and the closing phenylalanine or tryptophan. The D gene is left open where the match is weak. A clone size is listed for some rows: how often the clone was seen (once, few, many), or a class if it is expanded.

>NA|NA|TRBV5-1|TRBJ2-1
TGCGCCAGCAGCTTGGAAACGGCCCGGGGGAATGAGCAGTTCTTC
CASSLETARGNEQFF
>NA|NA|TRBV27|TRBJ1-5
TGTGCCAGCAGGCTATGGGGGCTCGAGGATCAGCCCCAGCATTTT
CASRLWGLEDQPQHF
>NA|NA|TRBV5-6|TRBJ2-2
TGTGCCAGCAGCCCGGGGTCGGCCCTGAACACCGGGGAGCTGTTTTTT
CASSPGSALNTGELFF
>TRBD1|NA|TRBV2|TRBJ1-1
TGTGCCATCGGGACAGCTCATCAGAACACTGAAGCTTTCTTT
CAIGTAHQNTEAFF
>NA|NA|TRBV18|TRBJ1-2
TGTGCCAGCTCACCTAGACAGGCCCCCCTGGGGGGCTACACCTTC
CASSPRQAPLGGYTF
>NA|NA|TRBV6-5|TRBJ1-6
TGTGCCAGCAGTTCGATCAGGGATTCACCCCTCCACTTT
CASSSIRDSPLHF
>NA|NA|TRBV9|TRBJ2-2
TGTGCCAGCAGCGCCCTGTCCCGGGCCGGGGAGCTGTTTTTT
CASSALSRAGELFF
>TRBD1|NA|TRBV7-2|TRBJ1-1
TGTGCCAGCAGCTTAAATCGGGGACAGGCGGGGAACACTGAAGCTTTCTTT
CASSLNRGQAGNTEAFF
>TRBD1|NA|TRBV19|TRBJ2-7
TGTGCCAGTAGTAGAGGTAATACAGGGGACGAGCAGTACTTC
CASSRGNTGDEQYF
>NA|NA|TRBV6-2/TRBV6-3|TRBJ1-5
TGTGCCAGCAGTTACCAGGCTTGGCTCCATCAGCCCCAGCATTTT
CASSYQAWLHQPQHF
>NA|NA|TRBV19|TRBJ2-5
TGTGCCAGTAGTATGATGGCGGGCCAATACCAAGAGACCCAGTACTTC
CASSMMAGQYQETQYF
>NA|NA|TRBV3-1/TRBV3-2|TRBJ1-2
TGTGCCAGCAGCCCCCGACAGGCGGATGGCTACACCTTC
CASSPRQADGYTF
>NA|NA|TRBV7-8|TRBJ1-1
TGTGCCAGCAGCTTAGCGGTTAGTGGTGCCACTGAAGCTTTCTTT
CASSLAVSGATEAFF
>NA|NA|TRBV7-2|TRBJ2-3
TGTGCCAGCAGCTTACCATACAGGGTTGAGGAGCAGTATTTT
CASSLPYRVEEQYF
>TRBD2|NA|TRBV16|TRBJ2-5
TGTGCCAGCAGCCAATCGGCACACCCCGGGAGGGAGACCCAGTACTTC
CASSQSAHPGRETQYF
>TRBD1|few|TRBV30|TRBJ2-2
TGTGCCTGGGGGGGACAGAGAGTCACCGGGGAGCTGTTTTTT
CAWGGQRVTGELFF
>TRBD1|NA|TRBV19|TRBJ2-1
TGTGCCAGTAGTATAGCTGGGCAGGGGGCGGGCAATGAGCAGTTCTTC
CASSIAGQGAGNEQFF
>NA|NA|TRBV18|TRBJ2-7
TGTGCCAGCTCACCACGCGGATCCGAGCAGTACTTC
CASSPRGSEQYF
>NA|NA|TRBV27|TRBJ1-5
TGTGCCAGCAGTTTCTCAGTGATGAGCAATCAGCCCCAGCATTTT
CASSFSVMSNQPQHF
>NA|few|TRBV7-9|TRBJ1-2
TGTGCCAGCAGCTTAGGGACAGCTAACTATGGCTACACCTTC
CASSLGTANYGYTF
>TRBD1|once|TRBV30|TRBJ1-2
TGTGCCTGGAGTATGACAGGGGAGGGTTGGGGCTACACCTTC
CAWSMTGEGWGYTF
>NA|NA|TRBV30|TRBJ1-5
TGTGCCTGGAGTGCCGGCATGGGGCAGGGTGGGCAGCCCCAGCATTTT
CAWSAGMGQGGQPQHF
>TRBD2|NA|TRBV5-1|TRBJ2-1
TGCGCCAGCCGTCCACAAGCGGGAGGGCGGTGGGAGCAGTTCTTC
CASRPQAGGRWEQFF
>NA|NA|TRBV7-2|TRBJ1-5
TGTGCCAGCAGCTTCCGAGGGGGGGCCGGCAATCAGCCCCAGCATTTT
CASSFRGGAGNQPQHF
>NA|NA|TRBV7-2|TRBJ1-1
TGTGCCACCGGGGCGGGGAGGCAGACTGAAGCTTTCTTT
CATGAGRQTEAFF
>TRBD2|NA|TRBV7-3|TRBJ2-3
TGTGCCAGCAGCTCGCGGACTAGCGGGGGGGGCACAGATACGCAGTATTTT
CASSSRTSGGGTDTQYF
>TRBD1|NA|TRBV19|TRBJ1-2
TGTGCCAGTAGTGCGGACAGGGGATATGGCTACACCTTC
CASSADRGYGYTF
>TRBD2|NA|TRBV5-1|TRBJ2-2
TGCGCCAGCAGCTTGGGACTAGCGGGAGGGCCGAGCACCGGGGAGCTGTTTTTT
CASSLGLAGGPSTGELFF
>TRBD1|NA|TRBV9|TRBJ1-1
TGTGCCAGCAGCGCGGACAGGATGAACACTGAAGCTTTCTTT
CASSADRMNTEAFF
>TRBD1|once|TRBV29-1|TRBJ1-2
TGCAGCGTTAACAGGGGAAACTATGGCTACACCTTC
CSVNRGNYGYTF
>TRBD2|NA|TRBV3-1/TRBV3-2|TRBJ2-5
TGTGCCAGCAGCGCAGCGGGGGGAGGGAGAGAGACCCAGTACTTC
CASSAAGGGRETQYF